Sequencing of this T cell receptor beta chain was carried out in a study of cytomegalovirus exposure and HLA in healthy donors. Turning to the study itself: A later analysis reported the approximately 120 validation repertoires used the same platform as the roughly 700 first-cohort repertoires. Study outcomes and limitations: The study designated 160 or so TCR beta chains cytomegalovirus-associated. The CMV antigen specificity of a few CMV-associated chains was confirmed through in vitro analysis. The finding came from a later analysis; first-cohort TCR clusters tended to co-occur in the 130 or so validation repertoires.

Per the germline V gene, CDR1 is MNHNS and CDR2 is SASEGT. This CDR3 has 13 amino acids. With V trimmed by 4 bases and J by 4 bases, 4 bases remained unmatched. Repertoires were generated with immunoSEQ multiplex PCR, while TCRdb's copy carries only in-frame clones and drops some. Of more than 200,000 clones listed, about 92% are singletons. On this clone: Its cognate antigen is unknown.

The chain employs TRBV6-1 and TRBJ2-7; 7 bases agree with TRBD2. This clonotype originated in a woman in her twenties or thirties in good health and CMV-seronegative. Sequencing was carried out using PBMCs. The CDR3 loop reads CASSAAGLYEQYF. In DNA, the CDR3 is TGTGCCAGCAGTGCAGCGGGACTTTACGAGCAGTACTTC.